A single T cell receptor beta chain is shown here with its context. The data originate from a study of blood T cell repertoires in COVID-19. CDR1 is SNHLY, CDR2 FYNNEI, per germline. CDR3 size: 15 residues. V was clipped by 6 bases and J by 0 bases, with 15 bases between them. Profiled with immunoSEQ multiplex PCR; TCRdb holds only in-frame clones, not every one. In the table there are about 310,000 clones, around 90% of which are singletons. Sequenced sample: PBMCs or T cells enriched from blood (not recorded which). V gene TRBV2 combines with J gene TRBJ2-7, with unresolved D. This TCR derives from a woman younger than 35 with acute COVID-19. Written as DNA, the CDR3 is TGTGCCAGCAGGGAGAGTTACACGGACTCCTACGAGCAGTACTTC. Translation: CASRESYTDSYEQYF.